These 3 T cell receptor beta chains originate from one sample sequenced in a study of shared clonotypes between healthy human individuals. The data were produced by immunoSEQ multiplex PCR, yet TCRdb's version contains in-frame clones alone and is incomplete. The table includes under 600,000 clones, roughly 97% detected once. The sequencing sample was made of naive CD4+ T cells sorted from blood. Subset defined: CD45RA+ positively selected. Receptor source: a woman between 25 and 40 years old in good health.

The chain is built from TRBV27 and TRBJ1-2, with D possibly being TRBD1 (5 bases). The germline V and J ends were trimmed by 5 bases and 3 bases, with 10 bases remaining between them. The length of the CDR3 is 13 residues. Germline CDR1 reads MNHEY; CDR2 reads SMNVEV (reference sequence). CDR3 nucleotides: TGTGCCAGCAGTCCATCAGGGCACTATGGCTACACCTTC. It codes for CASSPSGHYGYTF.

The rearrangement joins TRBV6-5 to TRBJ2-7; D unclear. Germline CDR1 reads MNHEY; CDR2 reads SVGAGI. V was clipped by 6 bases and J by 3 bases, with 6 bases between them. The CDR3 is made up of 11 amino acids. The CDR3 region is CASRSFYEQYF. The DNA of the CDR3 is TGTGCCAGCAGGTCTTTCTACGAGCAGTACTTC.

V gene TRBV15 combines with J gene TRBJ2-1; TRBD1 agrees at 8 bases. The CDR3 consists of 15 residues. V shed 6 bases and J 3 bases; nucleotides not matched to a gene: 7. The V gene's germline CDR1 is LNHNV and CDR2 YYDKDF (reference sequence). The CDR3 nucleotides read TGTGCCACCAGAAGCGGACAGGGAGGCTACAATGAGCAGTTCTTC. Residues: CATRSGQGGYNEQFF.